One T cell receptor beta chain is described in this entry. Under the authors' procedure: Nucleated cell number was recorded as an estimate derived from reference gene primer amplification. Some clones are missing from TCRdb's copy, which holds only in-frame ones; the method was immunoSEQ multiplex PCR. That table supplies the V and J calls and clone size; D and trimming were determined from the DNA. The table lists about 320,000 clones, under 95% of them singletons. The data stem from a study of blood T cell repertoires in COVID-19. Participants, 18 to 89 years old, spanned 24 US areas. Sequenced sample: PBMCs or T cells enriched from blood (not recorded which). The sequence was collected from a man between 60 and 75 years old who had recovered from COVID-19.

CDR3 sequence: CATSDSVRGSPLHF. CDR3 sequence (DNA): TGTGCCACCAGTGACTCGGTCCGGGGTTCACCCCTCCACTTT. V usage is TRBV24-1 and J usage is TRBJ1-6; D remains ambiguous. Germline lookup yields CDR1 KGHDR and CDR2 SFDVKD. The ends were cut back, 4 bases at V and 9 bases at J, with 12 bases in the middle. This CDR3 is built from 14 residues.